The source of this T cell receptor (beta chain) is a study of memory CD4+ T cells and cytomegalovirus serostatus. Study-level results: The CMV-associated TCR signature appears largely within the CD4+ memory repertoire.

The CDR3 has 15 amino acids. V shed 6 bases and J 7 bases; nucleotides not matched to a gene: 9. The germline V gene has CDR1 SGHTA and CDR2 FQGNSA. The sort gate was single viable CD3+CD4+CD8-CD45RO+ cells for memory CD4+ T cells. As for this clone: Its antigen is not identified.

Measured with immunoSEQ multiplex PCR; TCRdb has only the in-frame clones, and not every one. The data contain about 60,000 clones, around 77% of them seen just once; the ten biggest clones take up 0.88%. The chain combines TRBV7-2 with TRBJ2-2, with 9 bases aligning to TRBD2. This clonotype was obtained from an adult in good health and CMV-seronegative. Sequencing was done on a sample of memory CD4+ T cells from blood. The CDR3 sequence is CASRVNSGSGGELFF. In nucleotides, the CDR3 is TGTGCCAGCAGAGTAAATAGCGGGAGTGGCGGGGAGCTGTTTTTT.